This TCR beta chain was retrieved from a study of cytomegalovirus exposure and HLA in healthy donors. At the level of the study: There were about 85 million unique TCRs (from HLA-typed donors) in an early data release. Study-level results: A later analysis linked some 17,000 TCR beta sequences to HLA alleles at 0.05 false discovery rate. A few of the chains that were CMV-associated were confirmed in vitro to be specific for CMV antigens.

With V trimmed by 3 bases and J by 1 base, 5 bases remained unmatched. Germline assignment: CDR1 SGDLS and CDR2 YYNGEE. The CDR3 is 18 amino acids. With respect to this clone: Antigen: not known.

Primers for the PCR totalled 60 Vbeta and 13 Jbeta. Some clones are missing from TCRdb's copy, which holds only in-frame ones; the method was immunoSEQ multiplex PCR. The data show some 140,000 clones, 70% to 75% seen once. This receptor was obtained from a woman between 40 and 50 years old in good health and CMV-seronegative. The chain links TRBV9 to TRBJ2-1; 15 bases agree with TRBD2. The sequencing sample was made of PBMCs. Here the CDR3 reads CASSGGLAGGSSYNEQFF. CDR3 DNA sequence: TGTGCCAGCAGCGGGGGACTAGCGGGGGGCTCGTCCTACAATGAGCAGTTCTTC.